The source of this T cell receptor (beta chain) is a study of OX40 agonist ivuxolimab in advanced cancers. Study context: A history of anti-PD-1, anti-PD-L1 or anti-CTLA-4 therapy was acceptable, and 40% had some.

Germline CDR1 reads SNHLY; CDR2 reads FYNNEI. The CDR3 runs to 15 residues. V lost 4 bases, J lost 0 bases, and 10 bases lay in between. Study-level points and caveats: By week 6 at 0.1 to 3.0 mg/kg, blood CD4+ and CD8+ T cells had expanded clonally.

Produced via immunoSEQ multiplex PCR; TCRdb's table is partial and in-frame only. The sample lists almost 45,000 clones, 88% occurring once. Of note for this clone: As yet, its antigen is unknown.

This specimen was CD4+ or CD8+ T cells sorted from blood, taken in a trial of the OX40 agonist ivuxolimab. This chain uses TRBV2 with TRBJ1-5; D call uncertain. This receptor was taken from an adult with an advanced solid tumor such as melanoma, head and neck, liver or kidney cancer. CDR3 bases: TGTGCCAGCAGTGTGGCCGAGACTAGCAATCAGCCCCAGCATTTT. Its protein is CASSVAETSNQPQHF.